This TCR beta chain was identified during a study of blood T cell repertoires in COVID-19. Authors' processing steps: Amplification from reference gene primers served as the basis for estimated nucleated cell counts. Profiled with immunoSEQ multiplex PCR; TCRdb holds only in-frame clones, not every one. The V and J calls and clone size are taken from that table; D and trimming were inferred from the DNA. The data show roughly 140,000 clones, about 86% seen once. V was clipped by 6 bases and J by 0 bases, with 8 bases between them. Germline V gene sequence: CDR1 MNHEY, CDR2 SVGAGI. The CDR3 is 14 residues long. All enrollees were roughly 18 to 90 years old and from some 24 US areas. Participants' own reports of clinical history determined their cohort assignment. Cohort 3 recovery required two negative PCRs, clearance, or symptom resolution.

The specimen sequenced was PBMCs or T cells enriched from blood (not recorded which). The gene calls are TRBV6-5 and TRBJ2-2; D perhaps matches TRBD2 (6 bases). The receptor comes from a man aged 50 or older who had recovered from COVID-19. Written as DNA, the CDR3 is TGTGCCAGCAGGACTAGTTCGAACACCGGGGAGCTGTTTTTT. Protein: CASRTSSNTGELFF.